The clone carrying this TCR beta chain has just a few counts. What it binds is not known. The entry originates in a study of vaccination and CD4 T cells after COVID-19. Sequencing of DNA taken from cultured CD4+ T cells relied on the Oncomine TCR Beta short-read assay. TCRdb re-derived calls from the PCR reads in MiXCR, one entry per CDR3 protein. Of about 20,000 distinct CDR3 sequences listed, roughly 40% are singletons. Regarding treatment: approximately nine-day PBMC culture with coronavirus spike peptide pools or control peptides (ViraFEST assay). The CDR3 extends over 13 amino acids. Looked up from germline, CDR1 is MNHNS and CDR2 is SASEGT. The J segment lost 3 bases and the V segment lost 8 bases, leaving 5 bases of the junction unmatched.

The clonotype originates from a human donor who received a COVID-19 vaccine. J is TRBJ2-3 and V is TRBV6-1, with TRBD2 matching over 7 bases. The sequenced sample was CD4+ T cells from blood, cultured in vitro, obtained before SARS-CoV-2 vaccination. The CDR3 DNA reads TGTGCCAGCGGGCGGGGGACTACAGATACGCAGTATTTT. This encodes CASGRGTTDTQYF.